These 25 T cell receptor beta chains came from one sample sequenced in a study of identical twins. MiXCR was run by TCRdb on the 5' RACE reads, yielding one entry per CDR3 protein. The data hold roughly 630,000 distinct CDR3 sequences, with just over 7% observed a single time. This same sample was also part of a study on yellow fever vaccine responses in identical twins.

The sequencing sample was made of PBMCs. Every receptor here comes from a woman aged 18-29 years in good health.

The chain links TRBV15 to TRBJ2-7; perhaps TRBD2 as D (5 bases). The CDR3 spans 14 residues. Between the trimmed V and J ends, which lost 1 base and 3 bases, there was a span of 10 bases. Germline CDR1 is LNHNV and CDR2 is YYDKDF (reference sequence). CDR3 protein: CATSRASGDYEQYF. In DNA form, the CDR3 reads TGTGCCACCAGCAGAGCGAGCGGAGACTACGAGCAGTACTTC.

The chain is built from TRBV6-5 and TRBJ1-6; D gene uncertain. The V end was cut by 4 bases, the J end by 7 bases, with 17 bases between. Germline values: CDR1 MNHEY, CDR2 SVGAGI. The CDR3 has 16 residues. CDR3 nucleotide sequence: TGTGCCAGCAGTTTGATAGGACGGGATTCGAATTCACCCCTCCACTTT. This encodes CASSLIGRDSNSPLHF.

V usage is TRBV20-1 and J usage is TRBJ2-1; D is possibly TRBD1 or TRBD2 (5 bases each). This CDR3 is 12 amino acids long. Per the germline V gene, CDR1 is DFQATT and CDR2 is SNEGSKA (reference sequence). Trimming stripped 2 bases from V and 9 bases from J, with 11 bases between. As DNA, the CDR3 is TGCAGTGCTAGACCAGGGACCCCTGAGCAGTTCTTC. Protein: CSARPGTPEQFF.

This clonotype appeared a few times. This chain uses TRBV7-9 with TRBJ1-1; 7 bases agree with TRBD1. The CDR3 consists of 13 residues. Trimming at V came to 6 bases and at J to 1 base, leaving 2 bases not matched to a gene. Germline lookup yields CDR1 SEHNR and CDR2 FQNEAQ (reference sequence). The CDR3 coding sequence is TGTGCCAGCAGGGACAGGTCGAACACTGAAGCTTTCTTT. Its translation: CASRDRSNTEAFF.

Concerning this clonotype: One end of the junction does not line up with germline, which may come from a read error. The rearrangement links TRBV3-1 to TRBJ2-2; D is unclear. CDR1 and CDR2 (germline): LGHDT, YNNKEL (reference sequence). The CDR3 covers 15 residues. CDR3 coding DNA: TGTGCCACCAGCCAAGAAACCCCGAACACCGGGGAGCTGTTTTTT. Its translation: CATSQETPNTGELFF.

This chain joins TRBV7-9 and TRBJ1-1; 9 nucleotides agree with TRBD1. This CDR3 has 12 amino acids. In germline, CDR1 is SEHNR, CDR2 FQNEAQ (reference sequence). V was clipped by 4 bases and J by 8 bases; unmatched bases: 2. The CDR3 DNA reads as TGTGCCAGCAGCTCGACAGGGGGGGAAGCTTTCTTT. Translation gives CASSSTGGEAFF.

The chain uses TRBV10-3 and TRBJ2-2, with D uncertain. The CDR3 runs 15 residues. Trimming cost V 0 bases and J 6 bases, with 11 bases left between them. Germline assignment: CDR1 ENHRY and CDR2 SYGVKD. The CDR3 DNA follows: TGTGCCATCAGTGAGTCGAGTAGTTCAGCCGGGGAGCTGTTTTTT. It specifies CAISESSSSAGELFF.

This clonotype has a handful of counts. The chain joins TRBV2 to TRBJ2-1; the D gene is possibly TRBD2 (6 bases). With 6 bases removed from V and 1 base from J, the gap between germline ends came to 25 bases. This CDR3 has 19 residues. In germline, CDR1 is SNHLY, CDR2 FYNNEI. The CDR3 protein is CASSPGAGGAPTSYNEQFF. CDR3 coding DNA: TGTGCCAGCAGCCCCGGGGCTGGCGGGGCTCCCACGTCCTACAATGAGCAGTTCTTC.

The CDR3 region is CSARDYSGDQETQYF. The CDR3 region has the DNA TGCAGTGCTAGAGATTATTCCGGAGACCAAGAGACCCAGTACTTC. V usage is TRBV20-1 and J usage is TRBJ2-5, with D unclear. Trimming took off 0 bases at V and 0 bases at J, with 11 bases between the two ends. This CDR3 comprises 15 residues. Germline CDR1 is DFQATT and CDR2 is SNEGSKA (reference sequence).

This clonotype was counted ten times or more. The chain combines TRBV20-1 with TRBJ2-7; D is uncertain. Trimming removed 6 bases at V and 2 bases at J, with 14 bases between. This CDR3 is built from 13 residues. Germline values: CDR1 DFQATT, CDR2 SNEGSKA (reference sequence). CDR3 in amino acids: CSAKLLVTYEQYF. The DNA of the CDR3 is TGCAGTGCAAAGCTTTTGGTAACCTACGAGCAGTACTTC.

This chain links TRBV6-2 or TRBV6-3 with TRBJ2-2; possible D gene TRBD2, 5 bases. The length of the CDR3 is 13 residues. With 6 bases removed from V and 6 bases from J, the gap between germline ends came to 11 bases. Germline CDR1 is MNHEY and CDR2 is SVGEGT. CDR3 coding DNA: TGTGCCAGCAGCCCGGGATCTCCCGGGGAGCTGTTTTTT. It encodes CASSPGSPGELFF.

This clonotype was found many times. J is TRBJ2-2 and V is TRBV10-1; D uncertain. The CDR3 runs 14 residues. Germline V gives CDR1 WNHNN, CDR2 SYGVQD (reference sequence). V was trimmed by 2 bases and J by 4 bases, leaving 8 bases between them. The CDR3 DNA is TGCGCCAGCAGTGAGCTTCGAACCACCGGGGAGCTGTTTTTT. Protein sequence: CASSELRTTGELFF.

The chain links TRBV12-3 or TRBV12-4 to TRBJ2-4; D is undetermined. The CDR3 is 14 amino acids. Trimming shortened V by 2 bases and J by 0 bases, and 5 bases separated the two germline ends. For the CDR3, the DNA is TGTGCCAGCAGTTTAAGCCCAGCCAAAAACATTCAGTACTTC. It encodes CASSLSPAKNIQYF.

A few counts support this clonotype. The genes are TRBV10-3 and TRBJ2-2; D call uncertain. Germline CDR1 reads ENHRY; CDR2 reads SYGVKD. CDR3 size: 11 residues. V dropped 3 bases and J dropped 7 bases, with 3 bases sitting between them. Here the CDR3 reads CAISDIGELFF. The CDR3 nucleotides are TGTGCCATCAGTGATATCGGGGAGCTGTTTTTT.

The J gene is TRBJ2-7, the V gene TRBV6-2 or TRBV6-3; 7 bases match TRBD2. Unmatched junction bases numbered 10, after V lost 0 bases and J lost 8 bases. The germline gives CDR1 MNHEY, CDR2 SVGEGT. This CDR3 has 15 residues. CDR3 coding DNA: TGTGCCAGCAGTTACTCCTCCGGGACTACACGCAAGCAGTACTTC. Amino acid sequence: CASSYSSGTTRKQYF.

DNA for the CDR3: TGCGCCAGCAGCTTGGGCGGGGGCCATAACTATGGCTACACCTTC. It is translated as CASSLGGGHNYGYTF. This chain uses TRBV5-1 with TRBJ1-2, with D possibly being TRBD1 (6 bases). The V end lost 0 bases, the J end lost 1 base, and 10 bases lay between the germline ends. CDR3 length: 15 amino acids. The germline CDR1 and CDR2 sequences are SGHRS and YFSETQ.

The rearrangement joins TRBV27 to TRBJ2-1, with 13 bases aligning to TRBD2. The V segment lost 5 bases and the J segment 9 bases; nucleotides outside the gene matches: 10. The germline gives CDR1 MNHEY, CDR2 SMNVEV (reference sequence). The CDR3 has 16 residues. CDR3 region: CASSPHPRTSGGEQFF. As DNA, the CDR3 is TGTGCCAGCAGTCCCCACCCTCGGACTAGCGGGGGTGAGCAGTTCTTC.

This clonotype occurred a few times. V and J are TRBV28 and TRBJ2-1, with 11 bases matching TRBD2. Germline assignment: CDR1 MDHEN and CDR2 SYDVKM. The CDR3 spans 16 residues. The V gene end was trimmed by 7 bases and the J gene end by 5 bases; junction bases not matched to a gene: 10. The DNA of the CDR3 is TGTGCCAGCATCAGGACTAGCGGGCCGTATAACAATGAGCAGTTCTTC. The encoded protein is CASIRTSGPYNNEQFF.

In its sample, this clonotype was seen a few times. The V gene is TRBV3-1, the J gene TRBJ2-6; 7 nucleotides line up with TRBD1. CDR1 LGHDT and CDR2 YNNKEL come from the germline V gene (reference sequence). This CDR3 comprises 18 residues. The V gene end was trimmed by 4 bases and the J gene end by 2 bases; junction bases not matched to a gene: 11. CDR3 nucleotide sequence: TGTGCCAGCAGCCCAAACGCCGGACAGGTGGCTGGGGCCAACGTCCTGACTTTC. It encodes CASSPNAGQVAGANVLTF.

The chain recombines TRBV6-4 with TRBJ2-3; 8 nucleotides agree with TRBD1. Germline V lookup: CDR1 MRHNA, CDR2 SNTAGT. The CDR3 has 15 amino acids. Trimming took 2 bases from V and 4 from J; bases not matched to a gene: 5. DNA for the CDR3: TGTGCCAGCAGTGACACTGGACAGGGCGCAGATACGCAGTATTTT. Amino acids: CASSDTGQGADTQYF.

This clonotype turned up a few times. The V gene is TRBV20-1, the J gene TRBJ2-5; tentatively, D is TRBD2 (5 bases). The germline CDR1 and CDR2 sequences are DFQATT and SNEGSKA (reference sequence). Trimming pared 6 bases from V and 3 bases from J, leaving 14 bases between. CDR3 size: 13 residues. Here the CDR3 DNA reads TGCAGTGCCCTAGCCCAGGTAGAAGAGACCCAGTACTTC. Residues: CSALAQVEETQYF.

The rearrangement links TRBV7-6 to TRBJ2-3, with D maybe TRBD2 (6 bases). Trimming took 1 base from V and 2 from J, leaving 10 bases between them. The CDR3 has 15 amino acids. The germline gives CDR1 SGHVS, CDR2 FNYEAQ. This CDR3 is CASSLGGLHTDTQYF. CDR3 sequence (DNA): TGTGCCAGCAGCTTAGGGGGACTTCACACAGATACGCAGTATTTT.

This clonotype was detected many times. The rearrangement links TRBV12-3 or TRBV12-4 to TRBJ1-1; D not resolved. CDR3 size: 14 residues. Trimming took 3 bases from V and 1 from J, leaving 9 bases between them. The CDR3 region has the DNA TGTGCCAGCAGTTTGGGCAGTAGGAACACTGAAGCTTTCTTT. This translates into CASSLGSRNTEAFF.

In this sample, this clonotype turned up a few times. CDR3: CAIRGLAGVDEQFF. In nucleotides, the CDR3 is TGTGCCATCAGGGGACTAGCGGGAGTCGATGAGCAGTTCTTC. The V call is TRBV10-3, the J call TRBJ2-1; 14 nucleotides line up with TRBD2. The junction had 3 bases not matched to a gene; V was cut back by 6 bases and J by 8 bases. The CDR3 sequence is 14 residues long. Germline assignment: CDR1 ENHRY and CDR2 SYGVKD.

V is TRBV27 and J is TRBJ2-2; TRBD2 aligns across 12 bases. The CDR3 sequence is 16 residues long. Per the germline V gene, CDR1 is MNHEY and CDR2 is SMNVEV (reference sequence). J lost 5 bases, V lost 5 bases, and 6 bases had no gene match. The CDR3 region has the DNA TGTGCCAGCAGTCAACTAGCGGGGGGACGGACCGGGGAGCTGTTTTTT. It translates to CASSQLAGGRTGELFF.